The present entry profiles one TCR beta chain with its context. In the original workflow: For nucleated cells, counts were estimated from reference gene primer amplification. Sequenced by immunoSEQ multiplex PCR; TCRdb stores in-frame clones only, minus some. Clonal size and the V and J genes are those of that table, whereas D and trimming came from the DNA. The repertoire holds roughly 390,000 clones, with about 85% as singletons. Deletions cut 7 bases from V and 7 bases from J, with 10 bases between. The germline CDR1 and CDR2 sequences are MNHEY and SVGAGI. The CDR3 has 11 residues. This specimen comes from a study of blood T cell repertoires in COVID-19. Background on the study: The United States, Italy and Spain supplied acute and convalescent COVID-19 samples. The analysed material was cDNA or gDNA that came from T cells, B-cell-depleted T cells, or PBMCs.

The clonotype comes from a woman between 18 and 30 years old with acute or convalescent COVID-19. Sequencing was carried out using peripheral blood. The chain combines TRBV6-5 with TRBJ1-2; no reliable D call. The CDR3 sequence is CASKEGGGYTF. Here the CDR3 DNA reads TGTGCCAGCAAAGAGGGCGGTGGCTACACCTTC.